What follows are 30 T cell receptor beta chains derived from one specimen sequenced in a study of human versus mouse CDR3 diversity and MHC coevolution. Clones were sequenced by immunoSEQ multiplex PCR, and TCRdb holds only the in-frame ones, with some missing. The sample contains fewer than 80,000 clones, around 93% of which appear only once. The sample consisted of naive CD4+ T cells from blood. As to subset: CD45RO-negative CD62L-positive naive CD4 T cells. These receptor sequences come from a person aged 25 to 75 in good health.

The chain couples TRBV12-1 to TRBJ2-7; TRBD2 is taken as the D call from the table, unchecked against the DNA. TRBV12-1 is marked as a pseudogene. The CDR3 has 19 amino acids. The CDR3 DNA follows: TGTGCCAGCAGCTTTGGTGGTTTGGACTTGATAGCGCTGACCTACGAGCAGTACTTC. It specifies CASSFGGLDLIALTYEQYF.

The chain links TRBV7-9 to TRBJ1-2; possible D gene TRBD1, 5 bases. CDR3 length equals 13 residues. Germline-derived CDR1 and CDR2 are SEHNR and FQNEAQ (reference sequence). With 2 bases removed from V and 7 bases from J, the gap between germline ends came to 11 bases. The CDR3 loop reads CASSLSGESGYTF. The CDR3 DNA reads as TGTGCCAGCAGCTTATCGGGGGAGAGTGGCTACACCTTC. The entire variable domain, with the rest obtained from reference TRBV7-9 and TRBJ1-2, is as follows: DTGVSQNPRHKITKRGQNVTFRCDPISEHNRLYWYRQTLGQGPEFLTYFQNEAQLEKSRLLSDRFSAERPKGSFSTLEIQRTEQGDSAMYLCASSLSGESGYTFGSGTRLTVV.

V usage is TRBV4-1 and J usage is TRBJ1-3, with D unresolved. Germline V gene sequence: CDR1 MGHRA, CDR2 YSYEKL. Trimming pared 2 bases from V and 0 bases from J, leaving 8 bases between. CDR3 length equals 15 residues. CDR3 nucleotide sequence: TGCGCCAGCAGCCAACCTACAGTCTCTGGAAACACCATATATTTT. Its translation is CASSQPTVSGNTIYF.

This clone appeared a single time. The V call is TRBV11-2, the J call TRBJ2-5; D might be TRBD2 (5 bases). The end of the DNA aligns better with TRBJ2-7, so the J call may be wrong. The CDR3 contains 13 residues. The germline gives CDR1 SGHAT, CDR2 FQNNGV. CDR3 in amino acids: CASSAGPSYEQYF. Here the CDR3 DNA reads TGTGCCTCGTCCGCGGGTCCCAGCTACGAGCAGTACTTC.

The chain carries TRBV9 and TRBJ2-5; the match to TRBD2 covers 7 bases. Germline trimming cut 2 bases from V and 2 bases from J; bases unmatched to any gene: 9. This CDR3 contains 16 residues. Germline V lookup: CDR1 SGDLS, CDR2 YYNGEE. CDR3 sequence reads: CASSVGTGGVQETQYF. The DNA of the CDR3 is TGTGCCAGCAGCGTGGGTACTGGGGGGGTACAAGAGACCCAGTACTTC.

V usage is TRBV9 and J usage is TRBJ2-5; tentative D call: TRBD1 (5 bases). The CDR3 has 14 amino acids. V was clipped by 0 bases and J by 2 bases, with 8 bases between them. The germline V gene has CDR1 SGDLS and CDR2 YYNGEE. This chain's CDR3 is CASSVAQGQETQYF. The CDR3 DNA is TGTGCCAGCAGCGTAGCCCAGGGACAAGAGACCCAGTACTTC.

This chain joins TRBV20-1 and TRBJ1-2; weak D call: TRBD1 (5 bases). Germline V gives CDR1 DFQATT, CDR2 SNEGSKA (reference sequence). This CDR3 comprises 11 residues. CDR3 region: CIFQGGSGYTF. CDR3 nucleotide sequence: TGCATCTTTCAGGGTGGCAGTGGCTACACCTTC.

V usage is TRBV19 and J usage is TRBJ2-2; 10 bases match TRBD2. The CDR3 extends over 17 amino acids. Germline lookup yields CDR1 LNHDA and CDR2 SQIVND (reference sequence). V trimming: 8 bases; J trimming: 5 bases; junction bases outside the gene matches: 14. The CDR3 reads CASWGFRTSGRTGELFF. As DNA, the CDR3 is TGTGCCAGTTGGGGCTTTAGGACTAGCGGAAGGACCGGGGAGCTGTTTTTT.

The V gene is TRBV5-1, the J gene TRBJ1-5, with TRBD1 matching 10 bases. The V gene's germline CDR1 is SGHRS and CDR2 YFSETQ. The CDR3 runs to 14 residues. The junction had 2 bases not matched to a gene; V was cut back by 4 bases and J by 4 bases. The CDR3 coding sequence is TGCGCCAGCAGCCCGGGACAGGGGAATCAGCCCCAGCATTTT. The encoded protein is CASSPGQGNQPQHF.

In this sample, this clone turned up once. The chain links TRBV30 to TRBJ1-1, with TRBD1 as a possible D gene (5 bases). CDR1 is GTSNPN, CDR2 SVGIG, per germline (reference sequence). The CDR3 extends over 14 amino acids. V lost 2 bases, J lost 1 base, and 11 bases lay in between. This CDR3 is CAWSQGEANTEAFF. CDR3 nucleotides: TGTGCCTGGAGTCAGGGTGAGGCGAACACTGAAGCTTTCTTT. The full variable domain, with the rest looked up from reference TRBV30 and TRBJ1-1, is SQTIHQWPATLVQPVGSPLSLECTVEGTSNPNLYWYRQAAGRGLQLLFYSVGIGQISSEVPQNLSASRPQDRQFILSSKKLLLSDSGFYLCAWSQGEANTEAFFGQGTRLTVV.

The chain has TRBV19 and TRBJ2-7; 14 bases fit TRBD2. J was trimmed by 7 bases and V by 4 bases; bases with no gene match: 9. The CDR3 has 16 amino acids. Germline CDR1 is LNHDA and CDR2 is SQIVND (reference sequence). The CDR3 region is CASSTGLAGVTGEQYF. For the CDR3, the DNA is TGTGCCAGTAGTACGGGACTAGCGGGAGTAACGGGTGAGCAGTACTTC.

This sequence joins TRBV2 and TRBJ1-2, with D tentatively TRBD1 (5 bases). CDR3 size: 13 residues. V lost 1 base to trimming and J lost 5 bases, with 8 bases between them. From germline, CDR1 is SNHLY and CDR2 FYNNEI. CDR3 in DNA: TGTGCCAGCAGTGAAGGGGGGGATTATGGCTACACCTTC. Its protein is CASSEGGDYGYTF.

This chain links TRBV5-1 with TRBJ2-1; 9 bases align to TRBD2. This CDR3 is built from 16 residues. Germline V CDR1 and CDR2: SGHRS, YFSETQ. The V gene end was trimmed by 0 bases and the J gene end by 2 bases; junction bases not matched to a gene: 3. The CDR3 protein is CASSLGIAGAYNEQFF. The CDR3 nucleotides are TGCGCCAGCAGCTTGGGCATAGCGGGGGCCTACAATGAGCAGTTCTTC.

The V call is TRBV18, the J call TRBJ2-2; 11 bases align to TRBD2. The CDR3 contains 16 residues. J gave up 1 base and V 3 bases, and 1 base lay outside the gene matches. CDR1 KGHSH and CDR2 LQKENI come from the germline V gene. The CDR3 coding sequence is TGTGCCAGCTCACCCGGGACTAGCGGGAACACCGGGGAGCTGTTTTTT. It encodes CASSPGTSGNTGELFF.

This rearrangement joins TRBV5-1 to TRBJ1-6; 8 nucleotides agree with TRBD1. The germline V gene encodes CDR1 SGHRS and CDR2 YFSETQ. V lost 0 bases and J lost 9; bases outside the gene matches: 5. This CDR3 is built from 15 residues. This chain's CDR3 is CASSLETGEGSPLHF. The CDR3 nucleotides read TGCGCCAGCAGCTTGGAGACAGGGGAGGGTTCACCCCTCCACTTT.

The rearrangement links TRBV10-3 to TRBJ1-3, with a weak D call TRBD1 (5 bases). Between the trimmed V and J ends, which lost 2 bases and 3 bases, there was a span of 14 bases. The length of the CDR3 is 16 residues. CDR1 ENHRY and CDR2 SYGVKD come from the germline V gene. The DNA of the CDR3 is TGTGCCATCAGTGAGCTCACAGGCCCCAGTGGAAACACCATATATTTT. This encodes CAISELTGPSGNTIYF.

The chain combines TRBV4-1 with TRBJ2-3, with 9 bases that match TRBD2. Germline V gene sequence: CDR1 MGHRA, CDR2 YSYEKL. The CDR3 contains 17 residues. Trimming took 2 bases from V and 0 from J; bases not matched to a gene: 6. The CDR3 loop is CASSQTPGTSSTDTQYF. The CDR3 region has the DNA TGCGCCAGCAGCCAAACCCCCGGGACTAGCAGCACAGATACGCAGTATTTT.

The DNA of the CDR3 is TGCGCCAGCAGCCAAGAGGGGGGACCAGATCAGCCCCAGCATTTT. Its translation: CASSQEGGPDQPQHF. The rearrangement links TRBV4-1 to TRBJ1-5; D might be TRBD1 (5 bases). The CDR3 consists of 15 residues. The germline CDR1 and CDR2 sequences are MGHRA and YSYEKL. V was shortened by 0 bases and J by 5 bases, with 11 bases between the two germline ends.

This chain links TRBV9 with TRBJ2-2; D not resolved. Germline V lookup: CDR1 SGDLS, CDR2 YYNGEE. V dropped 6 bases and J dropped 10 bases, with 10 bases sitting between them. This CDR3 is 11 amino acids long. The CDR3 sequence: CASNRGEELFF. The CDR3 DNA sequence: TGTGCCAGCAATCGCGGTGAGGAGCTGTTTTTT.

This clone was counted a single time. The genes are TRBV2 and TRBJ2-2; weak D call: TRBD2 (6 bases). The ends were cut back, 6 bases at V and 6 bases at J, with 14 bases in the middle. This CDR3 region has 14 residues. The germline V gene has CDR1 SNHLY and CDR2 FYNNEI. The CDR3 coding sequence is TGTGCCAGCAGGCCGGGGGAGCGCTCCGGGGAGCTGTTTTTT. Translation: CASRPGERSGELFF.

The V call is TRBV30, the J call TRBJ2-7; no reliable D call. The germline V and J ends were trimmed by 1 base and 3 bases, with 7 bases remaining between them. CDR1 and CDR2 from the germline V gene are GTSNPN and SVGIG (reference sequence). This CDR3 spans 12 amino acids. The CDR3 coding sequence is TGTGCCTGGAGTGAACGGTTCTACGAGCAGTACTTC. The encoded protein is CAWSERFYEQYF.

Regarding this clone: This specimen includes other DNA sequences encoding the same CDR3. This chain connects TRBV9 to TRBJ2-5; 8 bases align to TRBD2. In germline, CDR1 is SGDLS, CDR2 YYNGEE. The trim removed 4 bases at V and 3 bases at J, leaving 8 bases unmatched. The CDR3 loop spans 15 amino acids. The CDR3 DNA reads TGTGCCAGCAGCAGCCGGGGGGGCTTGGAAGAGACCCAGTACTTC. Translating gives CASSSRGGLEETQYF.

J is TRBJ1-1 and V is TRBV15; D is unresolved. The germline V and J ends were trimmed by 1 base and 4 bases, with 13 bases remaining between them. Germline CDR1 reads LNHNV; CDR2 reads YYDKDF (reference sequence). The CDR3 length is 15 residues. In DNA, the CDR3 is TGTGCCACCAGCAGAGGGGGAGGGTTCATCACTGAAGCTTTCTTT. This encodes CATSRGGGFITEAFF.

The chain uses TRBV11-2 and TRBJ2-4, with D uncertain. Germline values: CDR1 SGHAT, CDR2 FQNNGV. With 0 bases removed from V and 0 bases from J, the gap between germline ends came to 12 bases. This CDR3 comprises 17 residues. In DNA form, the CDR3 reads TGTGCCAGCAGCTTAGATCTCGCAGATCTAGCCAAAAACATTCAGTACTTC. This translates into CASSLDLADLAKNIQYF.

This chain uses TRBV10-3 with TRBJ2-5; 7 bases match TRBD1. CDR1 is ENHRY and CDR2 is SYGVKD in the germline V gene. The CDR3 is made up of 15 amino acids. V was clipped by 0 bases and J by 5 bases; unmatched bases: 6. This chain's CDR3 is CAISESKGAGETQYF. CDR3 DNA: TGTGCCATCAGTGAGTCGAAGGGGGCCGGGGAGACCCAGTACTTC.

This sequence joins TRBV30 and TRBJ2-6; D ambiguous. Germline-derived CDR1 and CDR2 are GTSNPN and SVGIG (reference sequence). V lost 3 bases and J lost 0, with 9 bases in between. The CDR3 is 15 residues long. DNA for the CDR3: TGTGCCTGGAGCGTAGCCCGCTCTGGGGCCAACGTCCTGACTTTC. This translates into CAWSVARSGANVLTF.

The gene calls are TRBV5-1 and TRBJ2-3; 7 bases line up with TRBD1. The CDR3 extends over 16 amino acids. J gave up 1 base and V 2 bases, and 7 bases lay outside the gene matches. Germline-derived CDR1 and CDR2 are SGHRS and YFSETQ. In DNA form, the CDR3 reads TGCGCCAGCAGCTTTCCTCGACAGGGTGGCACAGATACGCAGTATTTT. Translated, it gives CASSFPRQGGTDTQYF. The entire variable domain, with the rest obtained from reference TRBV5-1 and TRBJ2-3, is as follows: KAGVTQTPRYLIKTRGQQVTLSCSPISGHRSVSWYQQTPGQGLQFLFEYFSETQRNKGNFPGRFSGRQFSNSRSEMNVSTLELGDSALYLCASSFPRQGGTDTQYFGPGTRLTVL.

The DNA of the CDR3 is TGTGCCAGCAGCGGCCGGGACGGGAGCTCTGGAAACACCATATATTTT. Its protein is CASSGRDGSSGNTIYF. The rearrangement joins TRBV7-6 to TRBJ1-3, with D possibly being TRBD1 (5 bases). This CDR3 region has 16 residues. Germline CDR1 reads SGHVS; CDR2 reads FNYEAQ. Trimming stripped 5 bases from V and 0 bases from J, with 14 bases between.

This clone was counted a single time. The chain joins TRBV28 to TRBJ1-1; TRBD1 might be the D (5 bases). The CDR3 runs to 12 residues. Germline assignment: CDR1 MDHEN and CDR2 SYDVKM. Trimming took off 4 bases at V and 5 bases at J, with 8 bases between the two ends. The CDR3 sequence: CASSWGGTEAFF. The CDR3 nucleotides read TGTGCCAGCAGTTGGGGGGGTACTGAAGCTTTCTTT.

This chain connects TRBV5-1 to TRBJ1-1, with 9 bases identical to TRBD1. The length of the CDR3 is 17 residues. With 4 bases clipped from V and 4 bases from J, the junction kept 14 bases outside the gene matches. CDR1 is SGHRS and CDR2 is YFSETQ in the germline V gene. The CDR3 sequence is CASSPGQGMGVGTEAFF. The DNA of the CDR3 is TGCGCCAGCAGCCCCGGACAGGGGATGGGGGTCGGCACTGAAGCTTTCTTT. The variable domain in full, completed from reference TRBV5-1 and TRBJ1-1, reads KAGVTQTPRYLIKTRGQQVTLSCSPISGHRSVSWYQQTPGQGLQFLFEYFSETQRNKGNFPGRFSGRQFSNSRSEMNVSTLELGDSALYLCASSPGQGMGVGTEAFFGQGTRLTVV.